The next 2 T cell receptor beta chains were all read from a single sample in a study of a mutant IDH1 vaccine in newly diagnosed glioma. No antigen has been identified for these receptors. Profiling relied on immunoSEQ multiplex PCR, and the TCRdb table lists in-frame clones only, not all of them. The profile shows fewer than 90,000 clones, almost 85% of them singletons. Time point meaning: week 35, safety follow-up. Every vaccination contained 300 ug of the mutant IDH1 20-mer peptide and was paired with topical imiquimod. Sequenced here: PBMCs, sampled from a glioma patient whose treatment included an IDH1 peptide vaccine. These receptors originate from a man aged 18 to 30 with glioma.

This sequence joins TRBV19 and TRBJ2-1; D possibly corresponds to TRBD2 (5 bases). Germline V gene sequence: CDR1 LNHDA, CDR2 SQIVND (reference sequence). The CDR3 spans 15 residues. The V gene lost 3 bases and the J gene lost 8 bases, with 17 bases spanning the gap. The CDR3 DNA reads as TGTGCCAGTAGTATGGTACTAGTGGGTCGCTATGAGCAGTTCTTC. Translated, it gives CASSMVLVGRYEQFF.

The chain uses TRBV7-9 and TRBJ2-1, with D possibly being TRBD2 (6 bases). This CDR3 is built from 13 residues. V lost 0 bases and J 10 bases, leaving 10 bases between the germline ends. Germline assignment: CDR1 SEHNR and CDR2 FQNEAQ (reference sequence). The CDR3 nucleotides are TGTGCCAGCAGCTTAGCCGGAGGGAACGAGCAGTTCTTC. Translated: CASSLAGGNEQFF.